This T cell receptor (beta chain) was obtained from a study of shared clonotypes between healthy human individuals. The V gene lost 6 bases and the J gene lost 0 bases, with 9 bases spanning the gap. There are 14 residues in the CDR3. CDR1 is MNHEY, CDR2 SVGAGI, per germline. The donors, all of them Caucasian adults, lived in Nashville, Tennessee. Genomic DNA (from each subset) was split evenly across several immunoSEQ plates. Per the study methods: Junction-only immunoSEQ sequences carried no quality scores, so filtering differed. TCRdb's copy holds only in-frame clones and misses some; the assay was immunoSEQ multiplex PCR. The V and J calls and clone size were taken over from that table, and D and trimming were inferred from the DNA. Among about 770,000 clones, just under 75% were seen once, and the ten largest hold under 2%.

Sequences were obtained from memory CD4+ T cells sorted from blood. Regarding subset: CD45RA-negative fraction. The receptor comes from a woman aged 25-40 years in good health. The V and J genes are TRBV6-5 and TRBJ2-1; D is uncertain. This CDR3 reads CASRGRSSYNEQFF. The CDR3 DNA reads TGTGCCAGCAGGGGTCGGAGCTCCTACAATGAGCAGTTCTTC.